The clone carrying this TCR beta chain showed up many times. Its cognate antigen is unknown. TCRdb processed the reads anew with MiXCR; each CDR3 protein has one entry. The sample has roughly 69,000 distinct CDR3 sequences, 20% seen once. This CDR3 has 14 residues. CDR1 is SGHDT, CDR2 YYEEEE, per germline. Trimming took 4 bases from V and 11 from J, leaving 20 bases between them. This sample was taken from a study of T cell repertoires in cytomegalovirus infection. The TCR was taken from a human donor in good health (CMV status not recorded). Some clones in this sample may be carry-over from other donors' samples. This chain uses TRBV5-6 with TRBJ2-3; unclear D gene. Here the sequenced sample was CD8+ T cells from cultured PBMCs, taken from culture after CMV antigen stimulation. This CDR3 reads CASSQALASSWQYF. The CDR3 nucleotides read TGTGCCAGCAGCCAGGCCCTGGCCTCCTCTTGGCAGTATTTT. Full variable domain (outside the CDR3, taken from reference TRBV5-6 and TRBJ2-3): DAGVTQSPTHLIKTRGQQVTLRCSPKSGHDTVSWYQQALGQGPQFIFQYYEEEERQRGNFPDRFSGHQFPNYSSELNVNALLLGDSALYLCASSQALASSWQYFGPGTRLTVL.